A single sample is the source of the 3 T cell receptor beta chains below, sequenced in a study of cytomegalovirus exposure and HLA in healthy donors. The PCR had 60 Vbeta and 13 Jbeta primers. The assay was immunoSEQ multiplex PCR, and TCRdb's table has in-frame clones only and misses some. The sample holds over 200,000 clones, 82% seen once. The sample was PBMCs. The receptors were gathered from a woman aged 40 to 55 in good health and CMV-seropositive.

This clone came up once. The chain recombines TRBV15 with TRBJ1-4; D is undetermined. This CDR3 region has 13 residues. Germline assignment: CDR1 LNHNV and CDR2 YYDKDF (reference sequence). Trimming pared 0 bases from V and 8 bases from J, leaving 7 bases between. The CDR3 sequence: CATSREVREKLFF. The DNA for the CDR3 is TGTGCCACCAGCAGAGAAGTCAGGGAAAAACTGTTTTTT.

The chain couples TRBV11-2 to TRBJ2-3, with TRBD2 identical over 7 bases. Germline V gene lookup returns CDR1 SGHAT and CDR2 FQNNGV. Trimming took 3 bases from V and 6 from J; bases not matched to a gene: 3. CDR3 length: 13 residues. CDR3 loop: CASSLGGADTQYF. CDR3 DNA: TGTGCCAGCAGCTTGGGAGGGGCCGATACGCAGTATTTT.

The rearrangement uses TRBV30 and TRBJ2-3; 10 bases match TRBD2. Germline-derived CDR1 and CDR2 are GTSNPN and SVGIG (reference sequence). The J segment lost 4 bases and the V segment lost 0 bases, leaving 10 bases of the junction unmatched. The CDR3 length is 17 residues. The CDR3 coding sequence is TGTGCCTGGAGTGTACCAACGAGCGGGAGGGCCGCAGATACGCAGTATTTT. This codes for CAWSVPTSGRAADTQYF.